This T cell receptor beta chain was obtained from a study of blood T cell repertoires in COVID-19. As processed by the authors: The assay estimated nucleated cells by amplifying reference gene primers. This table comes from immunoSEQ multiplex PCR, and its TCRdb copy is limited to in-frame clones, with some not included. The V and J calls and clone size come from that table; D and trimming were worked out from the DNA. The sample shows some 320,000 clones, roughly 90% of them seen only once. The study recruited people aged roughly 18 to 89 years across approximately 24 US areas. Recovery among Cohort 3 donors was established by two negative PCRs, clearance, or symptom resolution. This clone was recorded once. CDR3 size: 16 residues. Per germline, CDR1 GTSNPN and CDR2 SVGIG (reference sequence). The ends were cut back, 0 bases at V and 0 bases at J, with 9 bases in the middle.

This chain uses TRBV30 with TRBJ1-6; D is uncertain. Sequencing was carried out using PBMCs or T cells enriched from blood (not recorded which). The receptor was derived from a man between 60 and 75 years old who had recovered from COVID-19. The CDR3 here is CAWSVGGISYNSPLHF. CDR3 nucleotide sequence: TGTGCCTGGAGTGTGGGAGGTATCTCCTATAATTCACCCCTCCACTTT. The full variable domain, its missing parts supplied by reference TRBV30 and TRBJ1-6, is SQTIHQWPATLVQPVGSPLSLECTVEGTSNPNLYWYRQAAGRGLQLLFYSVGIGQISSEVPQNLSASRPQDRQFILSSKKLLLSDSGFYLCAWSVGGISYNSPLHFGNGTRLTVT.